The clone carrying this TCR beta chain is a singleton in its sample. Antigen unknown. Amplification used 60 Vbeta primers and 13 Jbeta primers. Produced via immunoSEQ multiplex PCR; TCRdb's table is partial and in-frame only. The table has 100,000 or so clones, around three quarters seen once. This sample is part of a study of cytomegalovirus exposure and HLA in healthy donors. Study observations and caveats: In vitro confirmation showed three CMV-associated chains to be CMV antigen specific.

Germline CDR1 SGHTA, CDR2 FQGNSA. After removal of 0 bases from V and 3 bases from J, the junction contained 0 bases not matched to a gene. CDR3 length: 15 amino acids. Each donor's status was that of a healthy bone marrow donor. The material sequenced was PBMCs. This chain joins TRBV7-2 and TRBJ1-4; 8 bases agree with TRBD1. This receptor was obtained from a middle-aged woman in good health and CMV-seronegative. The CDR3 reads CASSLADRANEKLFF. The CDR3 DNA is TGTGCCAGCAGCTTAGCGGACAGGGCTAATGAAAAACTGTTTTTT.